The 9 T cell receptor beta chains presented below share a single source sample, sequenced in a study of cytomegalovirus exposure and HLA in healthy donors. PCR was performed using 60 Vbeta and 13 Jbeta primers. The method was immunoSEQ multiplex PCR; TCRdb's version includes in-frame clones alone and lacks a portion of them. The table lists about 100,000 clones, approximately 78% of them singletons. Sequencing input: PBMCs. The receptors derive from an older woman in good health and CMV-seronegative.

Here the CDR3 DNA reads TGTGCCAGCAGTGTCACCTATGGACAGGCCTACGAGCAGTACTTC. The encoded protein is CASSVTYGQAYEQYF. V usage is TRBV6-1 and J usage is TRBJ2-7, with 7 nucleotides matching TRBD1. There are 15 residues in the CDR3. V lost 4 bases and J lost 2; bases outside the gene matches: 8. Germline CDR1 is MNHNS and CDR2 is SASEGT.

This sequence joins TRBV6-5 and TRBJ2-7; 8 bases line up with TRBD2. Germline trimming cut 0 bases from V and 3 bases from J; bases unmatched to any gene: 4. The CDR3 loop spans 15 amino acids. The V gene's germline CDR1 is MNHEY and CDR2 SVGAGI. The CDR3 protein is CASSYSPGGNYEQYF. CDR3 nucleotides: TGTGCCAGCAGTTACTCCCCGGGGGGGAACTACGAGCAGTACTTC.

This chain connects TRBV27 to TRBJ2-5, with 7 bases aligning to TRBD1. Germline V lookup: CDR1 MNHEY, CDR2 SMNVEV (reference sequence). The CDR3 consists of 15 residues. J was trimmed by 5 bases and V by 5 bases; bases with no gene match: 11. In nucleotides, the CDR3 is TGTGCCAGCAGTCTCTCCCCGACAGGGCTCGAGACCCAGTACTTC. It translates to CASSLSPTGLETQYF.

The rearrangement joins TRBV5-1 to TRBJ2-7; TRBD2 matches 7 bases. With V trimmed by 0 bases and J by 6 bases, 12 bases remained unmatched. The CDR3 is 16 amino acids. CDR1 and CDR2 from the germline V gene are SGHRS and YFSETQ. CDR3 coding DNA: TGCGCCAGCAGCTTGGACCCTCTAGCGGTGGAAGCCGAGCAGTACTTC. This encodes CASSLDPLAVEAEQYF.

This chain links TRBV2 with TRBJ2-7, with 8 bases fitting TRBD2. After removal of 8 bases from V and 3 bases from J, the junction contained 9 bases not matched to a gene. The CDR3 covers 14 residues. Germline assignment: CDR1 SNHLY and CDR2 FYNNEI. DNA of the CDR3: TGTGCCAGCCAGCCCGGCGGGAGGATCTACGAGCAGTACTTC. It yields the protein CASQPGGRIYEQYF.

This clone was counted between two and nine times. V and J are TRBV5-6 and TRBJ1-1; D gene unclear. Trimming stripped 2 bases from V and 6 bases from J, with 17 bases between. This CDR3 has 15 amino acids. Germline CDR1 reads SGHDT; CDR2 reads YYEEEE. The CDR3 reads CASSFKSRPMSEAFF. CDR3 nucleotides: TGTGCCAGCAGCTTTAAAAGCAGGCCGATGTCTGAAGCTTTCTTT.

CDR3 sequence (DNA): TGTGCCAGCAGCGTCGGCATCGACTTCCTCAACTATGGCTACACCTTC. It specifies CASSVGIDFLNYGYTF. The chain joins TRBV9 to TRBJ1-2, with D hard to call. This CDR3 has 16 residues. The V gene's germline CDR1 is SGDLS and CDR2 YYNGEE. V dropped 2 bases and J dropped 2 bases, with 16 bases sitting between them.

The rearrangement uses TRBV27 and TRBJ1-4, with D tentatively TRBD1 (5 bases). V shed 5 bases and J shed 7 bases, with 17 bases lying between them. Germline CDR1 and CDR2: MNHEY and SMNVEV (reference sequence). The CDR3 covers 15 residues. CDR3 in DNA: TGTGCCAGCAGTCCTTCCGGGGGGGGACGTGAAAAACTGTTTTTT. It translates to CASSPSGGGREKLFF.

This clone was seen a handful of times. V and J are TRBV4-3 and TRBJ1-3; TRBD1 aligns across 7 bases. Germline lookup yields CDR1 LGHNA and CDR2 YSLEER. CDR3 size: 16 residues. V gave up 0 bases and J gave up 4 bases; unmatched junction bases: 6. CDR3 region: CASSQDNRGSGNTIYF. CDR3 coding DNA: TGCGCCAGCAGCCAAGATAACAGGGGATCCGGAAACACCATATATTTT.